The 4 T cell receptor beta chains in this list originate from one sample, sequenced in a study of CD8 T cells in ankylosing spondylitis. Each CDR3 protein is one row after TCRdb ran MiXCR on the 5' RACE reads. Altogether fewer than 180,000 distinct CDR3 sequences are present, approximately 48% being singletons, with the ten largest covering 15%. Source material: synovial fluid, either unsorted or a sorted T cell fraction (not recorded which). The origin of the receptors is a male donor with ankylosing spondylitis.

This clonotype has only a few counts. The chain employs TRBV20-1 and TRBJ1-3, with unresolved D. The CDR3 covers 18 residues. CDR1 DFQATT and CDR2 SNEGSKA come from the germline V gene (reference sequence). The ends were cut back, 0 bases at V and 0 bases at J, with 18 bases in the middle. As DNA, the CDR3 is TGCAGTGCTAGAGATGACCTGGGGTCTTCCAACTCTGGAAACACCATATATTTT. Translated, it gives CSARDDLGSSNSGNTIYF.

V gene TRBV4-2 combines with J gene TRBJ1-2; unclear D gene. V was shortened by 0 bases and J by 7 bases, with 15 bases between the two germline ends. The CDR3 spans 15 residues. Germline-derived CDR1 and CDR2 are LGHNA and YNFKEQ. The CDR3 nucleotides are TGTGCCAGCAGCCAAGAGGTGGGGTTAGGTGGTGGCTACACCTTC. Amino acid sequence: CASSQEVGLGGGYTF.

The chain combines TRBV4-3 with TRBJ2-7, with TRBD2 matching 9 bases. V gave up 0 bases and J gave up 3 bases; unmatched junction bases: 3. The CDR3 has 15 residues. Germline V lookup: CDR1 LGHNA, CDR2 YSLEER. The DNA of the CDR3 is TGCGCCAGCAGCCAAGAGCGGGAGGGCTTCTACGAGCAGTACTTC. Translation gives CASSQEREGFYEQYF.

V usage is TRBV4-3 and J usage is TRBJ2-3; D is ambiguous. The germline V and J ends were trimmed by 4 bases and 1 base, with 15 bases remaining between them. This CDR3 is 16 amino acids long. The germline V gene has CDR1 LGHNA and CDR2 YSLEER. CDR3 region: CASSRRAGPGTDTQYF. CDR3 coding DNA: TGCGCCAGCAGCCGCCGGGCTGGGCCGGGCACAGATACGCAGTATTTT.